The clone carrying this T cell receptor (beta chain) was seen a single time. The sample is drawn from a study of OX40 agonist ivuxolimab in advanced cancers. Study overall: People who had prior anti-PD-1, anti-PD-L1 or anti-CTLA-4 therapy could take part, and approximately 44% had some. Partial responses occurred in Three dose-escalation patients, one with hepatocellular carcinoma and two with cutaneous melanoma.

Assay: immunoSEQ multiplex PCR; the TCRdb copy retains only in-frame clones and omits some. This sample has roughly 70,000 clones, with about nine tenths found just once. This sequence originates from an adult with an advanced solid tumor such as melanoma, head and neck, liver or kidney cancer. This material consisted of CD4+ or CD8+ T cells sorted from blood, taken in a trial of the OX40 agonist ivuxolimab.

The CDR3 DNA is TGTGCCAGCAGAGAGGGGGCGCGCGGCACAGATACGCAGTATTTT. Its translation is CASREGARGTDTQYF. The chain recombines TRBV2 with TRBJ2-3, with TRBD1 matching 7 bases. The CDR3 is 15 amino acids. The V and J ends lost 6 bases and 1 base, in that order; junction bases with no gene match: 7. Germline assignment: CDR1 SNHLY and CDR2 FYNNEI.